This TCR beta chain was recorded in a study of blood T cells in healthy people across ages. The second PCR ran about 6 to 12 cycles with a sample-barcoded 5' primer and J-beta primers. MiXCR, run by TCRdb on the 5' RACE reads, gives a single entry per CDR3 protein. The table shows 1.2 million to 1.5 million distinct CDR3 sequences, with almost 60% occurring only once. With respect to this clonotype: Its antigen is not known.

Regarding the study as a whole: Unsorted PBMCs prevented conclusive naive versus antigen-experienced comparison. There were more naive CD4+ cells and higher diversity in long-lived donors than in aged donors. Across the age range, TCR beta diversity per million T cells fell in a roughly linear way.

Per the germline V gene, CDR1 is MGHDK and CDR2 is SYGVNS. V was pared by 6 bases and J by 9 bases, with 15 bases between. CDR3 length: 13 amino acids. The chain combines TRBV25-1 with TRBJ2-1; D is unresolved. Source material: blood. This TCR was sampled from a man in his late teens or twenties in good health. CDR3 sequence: CASRAPGVGEQFF. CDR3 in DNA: TGTGCCAGCAGGGCGCCAGGTGTGGGTGAGCAGTTCTTC.